The 25 T cell receptor beta chains listed next were all sequenced from one sample in a study of shared clonotypes between healthy human individuals. Naive CD8 isolation took CD45RO-negative cells positively selected for CCR7 and excluded terminally differentiated effector memory CD45RA+ cells. Here immunoSEQ multiplex PCR was the method, and the copy in TCRdb shows in-frame clones only, minus some. The table records about 2.2 million clones, just under 95% of them present only once. The specimen was naive CD8+ T cells from PBMCs. Receptors were obtained from a man aged 18-30 years in good health. Some clones in this sample may be carry-over from other donors' samples.

The rearrangement links TRBV7-9 to TRBJ1-4, with D unresolved. Per germline, CDR1 SEHNR and CDR2 FQNEAQ (reference sequence). V lost 4 bases and J lost 3, with 9 bases in between. This CDR3 is 14 amino acids long. The DNA of the CDR3 is TGTGCCAGCAGCTCACGGGGAGCTAATGAAAAACTGTTTTTT. Residues: CASSSRGANEKLFF.

This CDR3 reads CASRGQGVSGNTIYF. The CDR3 DNA is TGCGCCAGCAGGGGACAGGGGGTCTCTGGAAACACCATATATTTT. The V and J genes are TRBV10-2 and TRBJ1-3; 11 bases are a match to TRBD1. This CDR3 comprises 15 residues. Trimming took 6 bases from V and 0 from J; bases not matched to a gene: 1. The germline V gene has CDR1 WSHSY and CDR2 SAAADI.

V and J are TRBV19 and TRBJ1-5, with D unclear. CDR3 size: 14 residues. V was trimmed by 3 bases and J by 3 bases, leaving 9 bases between them. CDR1 LNHDA and CDR2 SQIVND come from the germline V gene (reference sequence). CDR3 amino acids: CASSIFTVNQPQHF. The CDR3 DNA reads TGTGCCAGTAGTATTTTCACAGTCAATCAGCCCCAGCATTTT.

This clone was seen only once. The chain couples TRBV7-7 to TRBJ2-5; the match to TRBD1 covers 8 bases. This CDR3 region has 16 residues. Germline loops: CDR1 SSHAT, CDR2 FNYEAQ (reference sequence). With V trimmed by 1 base and J by 1 base, 5 bases remained unmatched. For the CDR3, the DNA is TGTGCCAGCAGCTTAGGGATTGGACAGGGCCAAGAGACCCAGTACTTC. Encoded protein: CASSLGIGQGQETQYF.

A note on this clone: Distinct nucleotide sequences in the sample also encode this CDR3. CDR3 bases: TGTGCCAGCAGGGGGACAGGCCCAACCTACGAGCAGTACTTC. Its translation: CASRGTGPTYEQYF. The rearrangement joins TRBV28 to TRBJ2-7, with TRBD1 matching over 8 bases. The trim removed 6 bases at V and 2 bases at J, leaving 6 bases unmatched. This CDR3 contains 14 residues. Germline V CDR1 and CDR2: MDHEN, SYDVKM.

CDR3 sequence (DNA): TGTGCCAGCAGTCCCCTAGGGACAGGGGGTTTCACTGAAGCTTTCTTT. It yields the protein CASSPLGTGGFTEAFF. This chain uses TRBV27 with TRBJ1-1; 11 nucleotides match TRBD1. The J segment lost 4 bases and the V segment lost 5 bases, leaving 9 bases of the junction unmatched. CDR1 MNHEY and CDR2 SMNVEV come from the germline V gene (reference sequence). This CDR3 has 16 amino acids.

This clone was seen only a few times. The CDR3: CASSETSNTEAFF. CDR3 in DNA: TGTGCCAGCAGCGAAACATCGAACACTGAAGCTTTCTTT. The J gene is TRBJ1-1, the V gene TRBV7-9; unclear D gene. Germline lookup yields CDR1 SEHNR and CDR2 FQNEAQ (reference sequence). V was trimmed by 5 bases and J by 1 base, leaving 8 bases between them. The CDR3 loop spans 13 amino acids.

The chain links TRBV28 to TRBJ2-7, with D maybe TRBD1 (6 bases). The V gene lost 5 bases and the J gene lost 6 bases, with 17 bases spanning the gap. CDR1 is MDHEN, CDR2 SYDVKM, per germline. The CDR3 runs 14 residues. The CDR3, as DNA: TGTGCCAGCAGTATACGGGACCCAGGGGTCGAGCAGTACTTC. The encoded protein is CASSIRDPGVEQYF. The whole variable domain, filled in from reference TRBV28 and TRBJ2-7, reads DVKVTQSSRYLVKRTGEKVFLECVQDMDHENMFWYRQDPGLGLRLIYFSYDVKMKEKGDIPEGYSVSREKKERFSLILESASTNQTSMYLCASSIRDPGVEQYFGPGTRLTVT.

This clone was detected a few times. The sample has other DNA sequences that encode this CDR3 too. The chain employs TRBV7-9 and TRBJ2-2, with a tentative D call TRBD1 (5 bases). The V gene's germline CDR1 is SEHNR and CDR2 FQNEAQ (reference sequence). Trimming left V 4 bases short and J 4 bases short, with 13 bases between. This CDR3 region has 15 residues. The CDR3 nucleotides read TGTGCCAGCAGCTACTCAGGGTCTGGCACCGGGGAGCTGTTTTTT. It is translated as CASSYSGSGTGELFF.

V gene TRBV29-1 combines with J gene TRBJ1-1; 9 bases match TRBD1. After removal of 6 bases from V and 7 bases from J, the junction contained 9 bases not matched to a gene. CDR3 length equals 13 residues. Germline CDR1 is SQVTM and CDR2 is ANQGSEA. CDR3 sequence reads: CSVVTGGRGEAFF. The CDR3 nucleotides are TGCAGCGTGGTAACAGGGGGCCGTGGTGAAGCTTTCTTT.

This sequence joins TRBV27 and TRBJ2-3; the match to TRBD1 covers 8 bases. The CDR3 has 17 residues. With 5 bases clipped from V and 2 bases from J, the junction kept 12 bases outside the gene matches. Germline values: CDR1 MNHEY, CDR2 SMNVEV (reference sequence). This CDR3 is CASSPFPGQVSTDTQYF. The CDR3 DNA is TGTGCCAGCAGTCCTTTTCCGGGACAGGTTTCCACAGATACGCAGTATTTT.

The V gene is TRBV19, the J gene TRBJ2-7; 8 nucleotides align to TRBD2. This CDR3 is built from 15 residues. Trimming took 1 base from V and 3 from J; bases not matched to a gene: 5. Germline-derived CDR1 and CDR2 are LNHDA and SQIVND (reference sequence). The CDR3 DNA is TGTGCCAGTAGTATAGGGACTAGCCTGAGCTACGAGCAGTACTTC. Amino acid sequence: CASSIGTSLSYEQYF.

The V gene is TRBV14, the J gene TRBJ2-1; 8 bases are a match to TRBD1. Unmatched junction bases numbered 7, after V lost 2 bases and J lost 4 bases. The CDR3 is 16 amino acids. Germline V lookup: CDR1 SGHDN, CDR2 FVKESK. The CDR3 bases are TGTGCCAGCAGCCAAAGGACAGGGTCGTTATACAATGAGCAGTTCTTC. It specifies CASSQRTGSLYNEQFF.

Regarding this clone: Mismatch with germline at one junction end may stem from a read error. The chain recombines TRBV6-1 with TRBJ2-7; D is ambiguous. CDR3 length: 14 amino acids. Germline V gene data show CDR1 as MNHNS and CDR2 as SASEGT. The CDR3 nucleotides read TGTGCCAGCAGCGAAGAGACGGTCTCCTACGAGCAGTACTTC. It specifies CASSEETVSYEQYF.

The chain carries TRBV28 and TRBJ2-7; unclear D gene. This CDR3 spans 14 amino acids. The germline gives CDR1 MDHEN, CDR2 SYDVKM. Trimming shortened V by 6 bases and J by 2 bases, and 14 bases separated the two germline ends. CDR3 in DNA: TGTGCCAGCAGCGACGGACGGCCGGCCTACGAGCAGTACTTC. The encoded protein is CASSDGRPAYEQYF.

The rearrangement links TRBV6-1 to TRBJ2-7; D call uncertain. CDR3 length: 15 amino acids. V lost 6 bases to trimming and J lost 0 bases, with 15 bases between them. Germline V gives CDR1 MNHNS, CDR2 SASEGT. In DNA form, the CDR3 reads TGTGCCAGCAGCGGTCGCCTTCTGAGCTCCTACGAGCAGTACTTC. Encoded protein: CASSGRLLSSYEQYF.

A few counts support this clone. The V and J genes are TRBV10-3 and TRBJ1-1, with unresolved D. V lost 6 bases and J 6 bases, leaving 11 bases between the germline ends. Germline CDR1 reads ENHRY; CDR2 reads SYGVKD. This CDR3 has 12 residues. The CDR3, as DNA: TGTGCCATCAGAATTAACGGGGCTGAAGCTTTCTTT. This sequence encodes CAIRINGAEAFF.

This chain connects TRBV30 to TRBJ2-1; 8 bases map to TRBD1. V trimming: 3 bases; J trimming: 6 bases; junction bases outside the gene matches: 4. This CDR3 has 13 residues. Germline CDR1 and CDR2: GTSNPN and SVGIG (reference sequence). The CDR3 spells CAWSDGTGNEQFF. The DNA for the CDR3 is TGTGCCTGGAGCGACGGGACAGGCAATGAGCAGTTCTTC.

This chain links TRBV19 with TRBJ2-1, with D perhaps given as TRBD1 or TRBD2 (5 bases each). Germline CDR1 LNHDA, CDR2 SQIVND (reference sequence). Trimming took 6 bases from V and 6 from J, leaving 12 bases between them. The CDR3 totals 13 residues. The CDR3 region is CASRGFGGNEQFF. The CDR3 bases are TGTGCCAGTAGAGGATTTGGGGGCAATGAGCAGTTCTTC.

The chain employs TRBV9 and TRBJ1-2; no clear D. The CDR3 contains 16 residues. Germline loops: CDR1 SGDLS, CDR2 YYNGEE. Trimming removed 0 bases from V and 6 bases from J, with 18 bases in between. CDR3 loop: CASSVEGGPLDHGYTF. Here the CDR3 DNA reads TGTGCCAGCAGCGTAGAAGGAGGACCTTTGGACCATGGCTACACCTTC.

V is TRBV5-1 and J is TRBJ1-5, with 7 bases lining up with TRBD1. The germline V gene has CDR1 SGHRS and CDR2 YFSETQ. This CDR3 comprises 17 residues. After removal of 4 bases from V and 1 base from J, the junction contained 11 bases not matched to a gene. The CDR3 bases are TGCGCCAGCAGCCCCCTGGGAGGAGGGGGCAGCAATCAGCCCCAGCATTTT. Translated: CASSPLGGGGSNQPQHF.

The chain links TRBV7-7 to TRBJ2-2; 15 bases agree with TRBD2. CDR1 is SSHAT and CDR2 is FNYEAQ in the germline V gene (reference sequence). The J segment lost 3 bases and the V segment lost 8 bases, leaving 10 bases of the junction unmatched. This CDR3 has 18 residues. CDR3 nucleotide sequence: TGTGCCAGCGGGGGGACTAGCGGGAGGCCTGACTACACCGGGGAGCTGTTTTTT. Amino acids: CASGGTSGRPDYTGELFF.

V gene TRBV13 combines with J gene TRBJ2-3; TRBD1 agrees at 10 bases. V trimming: 3 bases; J trimming: 4 bases; junction bases outside the gene matches: 1. CDR3 length: 14 amino acids. The germline CDR1 and CDR2 sequences are PRHDT and FYEKMQ (reference sequence). DNA of the CDR3: TGTGCCAGCAGCTTGACAGGGGGCCCAGATACGCAGTATTTT. Amino acids: CASSLTGGPDTQYF. Filled out from reference TRBV13 and TRBJ2-3, the complete variable domain reads AAGVIQSPRHLIKEKRETATLKCYPIPRHDTVYWYQQGPGQDPQFLISFYEKMQSDKGSIPDRFSAQQFSDYHSELNMSSLELGDSALYFCASSLTGGPDTQYFGPGTRLTVL.

This chain connects TRBV14 to TRBJ1-1; D is unclear. This CDR3 comprises 13 residues. In germline, CDR1 is SGHDN, CDR2 FVKESK. The germline V and J ends were trimmed by 4 bases and 6 bases, with 12 bases remaining between them. DNA of the CDR3: TGTGCCAGCAGCCCATACTTCGGGGCTGAAGCTTTCTTT. Its translation is CASSPYFGAEAFF.

V usage is TRBV29-1 and J usage is TRBJ2-1, with 7 positions matching TRBD2. This CDR3 spans 13 amino acids. CDR1 SQVTM and CDR2 ANQGSEA come from the germline V gene. Trimming at V came to 7 bases and at J to 2 bases, leaving 5 bases not matched to a gene. The CDR3 reads CSDRGRTYNEQFF. CDR3 in DNA: TGCAGCGACCGCGGGAGAACCTACAATGAGCAGTTCTTC.